This T cell receptor (beta chain) came from a study of shared clonotypes between healthy human individuals. The repertoire was sequenced with immunoSEQ multiplex PCR; TCRdb's copy has only in-frame clones and lacks some. Counted here are roughly 2 million clones, about 95% occurring once; the ten biggest clones make up approximately 1.2%. The naive CD8 population came from CD45RO-negative cells selected for CCR7, without terminally differentiated effector memory CD45RA+ cells. With 6 bases removed from V and 6 bases from J, the gap between germline ends came to 9 bases. Germline V gene data show CDR1 as MNHEY and CDR2 as SVGAGI. The CDR3 covers 11 residues.

This TCR was sampled from a man aged 18 to 29 in good health. Sequencing was performed on naive CD8+ T cells sorted from blood. The chain employs TRBV6-5 and TRBJ2-7; possible D gene TRBD1, 5 bases. CDR3 protein: CASSPGFEQYF. The CDR3, as DNA: TGTGCCAGCAGCCCAGGGTTCGAGCAGTACTTC.